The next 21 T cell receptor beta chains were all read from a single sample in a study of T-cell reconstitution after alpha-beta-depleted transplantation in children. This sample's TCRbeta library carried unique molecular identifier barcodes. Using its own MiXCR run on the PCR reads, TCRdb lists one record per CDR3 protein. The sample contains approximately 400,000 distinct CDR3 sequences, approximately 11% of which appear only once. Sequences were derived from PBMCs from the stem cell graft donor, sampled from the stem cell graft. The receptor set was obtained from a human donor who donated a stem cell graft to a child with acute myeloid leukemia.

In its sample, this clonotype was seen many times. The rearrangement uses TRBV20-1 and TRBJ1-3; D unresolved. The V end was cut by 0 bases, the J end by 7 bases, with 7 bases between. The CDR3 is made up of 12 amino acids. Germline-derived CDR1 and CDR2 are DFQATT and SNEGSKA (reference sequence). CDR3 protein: CSARDWENTIYF. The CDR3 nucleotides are TGCAGTGCTAGAGATTGGGAGAACACCATATATTTT.

The CDR3 coding sequence is TGCAGTGCTCGCGGGTCTCAACAAGAGACCCAGTACTTC. This gives the protein CSARGSQQETQYF. This rearrangement joins TRBV20-1 to TRBJ2-5; tentatively, D is TRBD2 (5 bases). Between the trimmed V and J ends, which lost 5 bases and 2 bases, there was a span of 12 bases. Looked up from germline, CDR1 is DFQATT and CDR2 is SNEGSKA (reference sequence). The CDR3 sequence is 13 residues long.

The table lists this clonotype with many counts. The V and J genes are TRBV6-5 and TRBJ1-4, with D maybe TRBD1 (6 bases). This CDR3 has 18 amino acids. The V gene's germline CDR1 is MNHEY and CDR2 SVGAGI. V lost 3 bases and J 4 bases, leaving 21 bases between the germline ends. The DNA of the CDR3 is TGTGCCAGCAGTTATCAACGTCAGACAGGTTCTTTTAATGAAAAACTGTTTTTT. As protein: CASSYQRQTGSFNEKLFF.

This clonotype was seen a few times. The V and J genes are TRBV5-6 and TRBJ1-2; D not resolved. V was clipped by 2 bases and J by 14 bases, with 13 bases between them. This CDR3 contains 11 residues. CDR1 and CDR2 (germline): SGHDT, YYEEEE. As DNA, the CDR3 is TGTGCCAGCAGCTTAATGGGCCCCAAGACCTTC. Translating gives CASSLMGPKTF.

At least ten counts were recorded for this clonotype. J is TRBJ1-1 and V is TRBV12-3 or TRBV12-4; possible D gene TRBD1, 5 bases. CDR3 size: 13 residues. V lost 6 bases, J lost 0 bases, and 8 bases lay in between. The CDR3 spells CASRRGLNTEAFF. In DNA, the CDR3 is TGTGCCAGCAGGCGGGGCTTGAACACTGAAGCTTTCTTT.

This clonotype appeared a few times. The CDR3 spells CASSFSGADYEQYF. The CDR3 region has the DNA TGTGCCAGCAGCTTCAGCGGAGCTGATTACGAGCAGTACTTC. This rearrangement joins TRBV7-2 to TRBJ2-7; D may be TRBD2 (5 bases). In germline, CDR1 is SGHTA, CDR2 FQGNSA. V was clipped by 3 bases and J by 4 bases, with 13 bases between them. The CDR3 is 14 residues long.

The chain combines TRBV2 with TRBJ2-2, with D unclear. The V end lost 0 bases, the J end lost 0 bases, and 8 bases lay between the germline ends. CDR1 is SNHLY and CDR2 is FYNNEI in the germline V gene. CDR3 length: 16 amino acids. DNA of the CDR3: TGTGCCAGCAGTGAAGCTGGTCGAGCGAACACCGGGGAGCTGTTTTTT. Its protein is CASSEAGRANTGELFF. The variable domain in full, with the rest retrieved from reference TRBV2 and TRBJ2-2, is EPEVTQTPSHQVTQMGQEVILRCVPISNHLYFYWYRQILGQKVEFLVSFYNNEISEKSEIFDDQFSVERPDGSNFTLKIRSTKLEDSAMYFCASSEAGRANTGELFFGEGSRLTVL.

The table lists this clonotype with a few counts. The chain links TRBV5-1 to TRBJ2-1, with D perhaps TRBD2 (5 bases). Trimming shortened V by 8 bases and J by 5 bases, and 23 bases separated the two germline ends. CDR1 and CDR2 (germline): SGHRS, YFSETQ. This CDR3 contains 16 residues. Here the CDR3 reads CASAPRFTGINNEQFF. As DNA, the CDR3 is TGCGCCAGTGCCCCTAGGTTTACGGGAATAAACAATGAGCAGTTCTTC. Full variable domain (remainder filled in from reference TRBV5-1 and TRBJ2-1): KAGVTQTPRYLIKTRGQQVTLSCSPISGHRSVSWYQQTPGQGLQFLFEYFSETQRNKGNFPGRFSGRQFSNSRSEMNVSTLELGDSALYLCASAPRFTGINNEQFFGPGTRLTVL.

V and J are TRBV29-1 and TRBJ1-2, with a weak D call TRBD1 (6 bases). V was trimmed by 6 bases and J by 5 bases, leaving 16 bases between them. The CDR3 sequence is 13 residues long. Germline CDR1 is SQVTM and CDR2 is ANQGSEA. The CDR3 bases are TGCAGCGTAGCGGACAAGGGGGTTTATGGCTACACCTTC. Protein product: CSVADKGVYGYTF.

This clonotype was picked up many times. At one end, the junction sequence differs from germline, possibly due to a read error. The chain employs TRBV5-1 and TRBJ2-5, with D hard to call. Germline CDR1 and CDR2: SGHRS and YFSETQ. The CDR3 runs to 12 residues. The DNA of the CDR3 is TGTGCCAGCAGCTTAGGTGCGGAGACCCAGTACTTC. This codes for CASSLGAETQYF.

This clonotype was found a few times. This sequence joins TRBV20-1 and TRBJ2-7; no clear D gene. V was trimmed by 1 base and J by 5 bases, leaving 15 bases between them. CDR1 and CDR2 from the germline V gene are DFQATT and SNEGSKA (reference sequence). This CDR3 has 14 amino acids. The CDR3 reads CSARVVRNPHEQYF. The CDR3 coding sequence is TGCAGTGCTAGAGTGGTCAGGAACCCCCACGAGCAGTACTTC.

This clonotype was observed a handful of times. CDR3 sequence: CASSGWAIGELFF. Written as DNA, the CDR3 is TGTGCCAGCAGCGGGTGGGCCATCGGGGAGCTGTTTTTT. The genes are TRBV13 and TRBJ2-2; D is uncertain. The CDR3 runs 13 residues. Between the trimmed V and J ends, which lost 5 bases and 7 bases, there was a span of 11 bases. Per the germline V gene, CDR1 is PRHDT and CDR2 is FYEKMQ (reference sequence).

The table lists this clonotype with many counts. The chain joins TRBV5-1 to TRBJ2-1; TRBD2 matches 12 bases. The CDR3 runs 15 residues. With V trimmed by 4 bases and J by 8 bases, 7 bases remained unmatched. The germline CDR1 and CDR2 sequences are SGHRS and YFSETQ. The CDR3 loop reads CASSPSGGASDEQFF. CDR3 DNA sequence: TGCGCCAGCAGCCCTAGCGGGGGGGCCAGCGATGAGCAGTTCTTC.

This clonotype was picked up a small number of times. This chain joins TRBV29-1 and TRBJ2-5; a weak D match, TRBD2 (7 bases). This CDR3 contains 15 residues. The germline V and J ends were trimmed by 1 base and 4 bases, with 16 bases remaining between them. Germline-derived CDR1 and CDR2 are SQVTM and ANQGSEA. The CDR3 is CSVEGGGHPRETQYF. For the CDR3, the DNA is TGCAGCGTTGAAGGGGGGGGCCATCCCAGAGAGACCCAGTACTTC.

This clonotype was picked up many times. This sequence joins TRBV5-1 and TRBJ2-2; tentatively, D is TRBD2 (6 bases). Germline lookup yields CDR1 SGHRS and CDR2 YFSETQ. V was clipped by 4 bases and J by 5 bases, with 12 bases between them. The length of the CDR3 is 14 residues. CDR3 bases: TGCGCCAGCAGCCGCGGTCGGGGGACCGGGGAGCTGTTTTTT. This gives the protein CASSRGRGTGELFF.

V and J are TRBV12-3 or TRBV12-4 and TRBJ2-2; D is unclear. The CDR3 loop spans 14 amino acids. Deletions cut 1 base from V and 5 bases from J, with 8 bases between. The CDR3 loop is CASSLGPGTGELFF. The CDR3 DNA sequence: TGTGCCAGCAGTTTAGGTCCCGGAACCGGGGAGCTGTTTTTT.

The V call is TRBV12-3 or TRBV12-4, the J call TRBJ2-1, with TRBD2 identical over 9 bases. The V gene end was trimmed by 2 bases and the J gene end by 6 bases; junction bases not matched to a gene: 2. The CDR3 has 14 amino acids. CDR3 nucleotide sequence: TGTGCCAGCAGTTTACTAGCGGGATCCAATGAGCAGTTCTTC. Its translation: CASSLLAGSNEQFF.

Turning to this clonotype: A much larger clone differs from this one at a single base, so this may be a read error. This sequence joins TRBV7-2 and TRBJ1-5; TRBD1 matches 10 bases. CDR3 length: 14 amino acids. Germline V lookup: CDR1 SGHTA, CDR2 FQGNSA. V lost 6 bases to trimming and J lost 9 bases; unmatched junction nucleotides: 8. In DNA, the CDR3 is TGTGCCAGCAGTCAAGGACAGGGGGGACGGCCCCAGCATTTT. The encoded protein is CASSQGQGGRPQHF. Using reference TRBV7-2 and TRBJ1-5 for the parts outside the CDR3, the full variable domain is GAGVSQSPSNKVTEKGKDVELRCDPISGHTALYWYRQSLGQGLEFLIYFQGNSAPDKSGLPSDRFSAERTGGSVSTLTIQRTQQEDSAVYLCASSQGQGGRPQHFGDGTRLSIL.

CDR3 sequence: CASSATGAPPDTQYF. CDR3 DNA sequence: TGCGCCAGCAGCGCGACAGGGGCCCCGCCAGATACGCAGTATTTT. The chain combines TRBV5-1 with TRBJ2-3; 8 bases line up with TRBD1. This CDR3 has 15 residues. Per the germline V gene, CDR1 is SGHRS and CDR2 is YFSETQ. J gave up 4 bases and V 4 bases, and 8 bases lay outside the gene matches.

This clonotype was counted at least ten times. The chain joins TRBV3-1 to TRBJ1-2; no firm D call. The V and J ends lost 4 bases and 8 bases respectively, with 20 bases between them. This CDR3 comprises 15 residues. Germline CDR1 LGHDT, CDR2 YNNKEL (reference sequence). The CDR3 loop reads CASSPPFPRAWGYTF. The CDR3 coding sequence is TGTGCCAGCAGCCCTCCTTTCCCCCGGGCCTGGGGCTACACCTTC.

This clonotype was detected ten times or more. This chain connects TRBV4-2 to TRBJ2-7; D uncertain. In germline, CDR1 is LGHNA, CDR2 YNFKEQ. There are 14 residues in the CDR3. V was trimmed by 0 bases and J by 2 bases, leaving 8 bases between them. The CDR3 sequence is CASSQEVWAYEQYF. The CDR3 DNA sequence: TGTGCCAGCAGCCAAGAGGTTTGGGCCTACGAGCAGTACTTC.